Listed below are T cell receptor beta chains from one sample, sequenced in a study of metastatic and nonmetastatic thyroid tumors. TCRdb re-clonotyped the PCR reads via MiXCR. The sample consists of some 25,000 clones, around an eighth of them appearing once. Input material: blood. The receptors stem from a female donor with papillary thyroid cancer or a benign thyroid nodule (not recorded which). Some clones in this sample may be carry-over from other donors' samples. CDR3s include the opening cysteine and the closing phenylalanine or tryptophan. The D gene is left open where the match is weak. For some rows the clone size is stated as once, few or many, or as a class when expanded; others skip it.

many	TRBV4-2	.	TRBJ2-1	TGTGCCAGCAGCCAAGCGGCTAGCGAACGGTACAATGAGCAGTTCTTC	CASSQAASERYNEQFF
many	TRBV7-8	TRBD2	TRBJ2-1	TGTGCCAGCAGCTTTCGGGAGGGCCGCAATGAGCAGTTCTTC	CASSFREGRNEQFF
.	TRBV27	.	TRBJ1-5	TGTGCCAGCAGTTTGTATCGGGGGGATCAGCCCCAGCATTTT	CASSLYRGDQPQHF
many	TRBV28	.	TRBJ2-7	TGTGCCAGCAGTTTATTAGCTGGGTCCTACGAGCAGTACTTC	CASSLLAGSYEQYF
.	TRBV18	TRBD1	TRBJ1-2	TGTGCCAGCTCACCATGGACAGGGCAGGCCGATGGCTACACCTTC	CASSPWTGQADGYTF
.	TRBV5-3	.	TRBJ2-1	TGTGCCAGCAGGGGACGCCAACAGTTCTTC	CASRGRQQFF
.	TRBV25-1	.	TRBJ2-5	TGTGCCAGCAGTGATTACGGGCAAGAGACCCAGTACTTC	CASSDYGQETQYF
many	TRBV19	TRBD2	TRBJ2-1	TGTGCCAGTAGTAGCCAGACTAGCGGGAGGGCCGATGAGCAGTTCTTC	CASSSQTSGRADEQFF
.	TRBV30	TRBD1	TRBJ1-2	TGTGCCCGAGGACAGGTCTATGGCTACACCTTC	CARGQVYGYTF
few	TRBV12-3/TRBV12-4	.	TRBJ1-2	TGTGCCAGCAGTTGGCGGACAGCCTATGGCTACACCTTC	CASSWRTAYGYTF
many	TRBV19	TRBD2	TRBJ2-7	TGTGCCAGTAGTATCCTAGCGGGAGGCTCCTACGAGCAGTACTTC	CASSILAGGSYEQYF
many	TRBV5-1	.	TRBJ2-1	TGCGCCAGCAGCTTGGACAGGGTGGGAAATGAGCAGTTCTTC	CASSLDRVGNEQFF
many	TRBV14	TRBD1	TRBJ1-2	TGTGCCAGCAGCCATCTGGGGACCGGACAGGGGAGATCCTATGGCTACACCTTC	CASSHLGTGQGRSYGYTF